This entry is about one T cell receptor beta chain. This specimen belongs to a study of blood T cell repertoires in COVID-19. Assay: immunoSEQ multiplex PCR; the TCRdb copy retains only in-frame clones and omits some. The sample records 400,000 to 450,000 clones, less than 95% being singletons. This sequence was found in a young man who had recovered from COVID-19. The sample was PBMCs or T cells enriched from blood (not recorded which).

The CDR3 bases are TGTGCCAGCAGCTTAGGCGTGGCAGGGTTTGTCCTCAATGGCTACACCTTC. It is translated as CASSLGVAGFVLNGYTF. The chain carries TRBV7-2 and TRBJ1-2; TRBD1 is a possible D gene (5 bases). The length of the CDR3 is 17 residues. Between the trimmed V and J ends, which lost 1 base and 6 bases, there was a span of 21 bases. Germline V lookup: CDR1 SGHTA, CDR2 FQGNSA. The variable domain in full, with the rest retrieved from reference TRBV7-2 and TRBJ1-2, is GAGVSQSPSNKVTEKGKDVELRCDPISGHTALYWYRQSLGQGLEFLIYFQGNSAPDKSGLPSDRFSAERTGGSVSTLTIQRTQQEDSAVYLCASSLGVAGFVLNGYTFGSGTRLTVV.